This passage covers 3 T cell receptor beta chains from one sample sequenced in a study of T cells after yellow fever vaccination. From the 5' RACE reads, TCRdb called clonotypes with MiXCR, one entry per CDR3 protein. The sample records 250,000 to 400,000 distinct CDR3 sequences, 3.5% to 5% being singletons. The starting material was PBMCs, obtained 15 days after the yellow fever booster vaccination. The receptors were sampled from a young man who received the YFV17D yellow fever vaccine.

This clonotype showed up many times. The genes are TRBV18 and TRBJ2-3; D possibly matches TRBD1 or TRBD2 (5 bases each). Trimming took off 0 bases at V and 2 bases at J, with 15 bases between the two ends. This CDR3 spans 17 amino acids. The V gene's germline CDR1 is KGHSH and CDR2 LQKENI. The CDR3: CASSPPNRRESTDTQYF. The CDR3 bases are TGTGCCAGCTCACCACCGAACCGCAGGGAGTCCACAGATACGCAGTATTTT. The complete variable domain, with remaining parts taken from reference TRBV18 and TRBJ2-3, reads NAGVMQNPRHLVRRRGQEARLRCSPMKGHSHVYWYRQLPEEGLKFMVYLQKENIIDESGMPKERFSAEFPKEGPSILRIQQVVRGDSAAYFCASSPPNRRESTDTQYFGPGTRLTVL.

The chain has TRBV20-1 and TRBJ2-3; a possible D gene is TRBD1 (5 bases). Germline V gene lookup returns CDR1 DFQATT and CDR2 SNEGSKA (reference sequence). The CDR3 spans 15 residues. V was cut by 2 bases and J by 1 base, with 13 bases left in between. Here the CDR3 reads CSARTTGRGTDTQYF. The DNA of the CDR3 is TGCAGTGCTAGAACCACAGGCCGCGGCACAGATACGCAGTATTTT.

This clonotype was seen repeatedly, ten times or more. The chain employs TRBV7-9 and TRBJ2-3; D call uncertain. Germline V gene data show CDR1 as SEHNR and CDR2 as FQNEAQ (reference sequence). The V and J ends lost 5 bases and 2 bases respectively, with 11 bases between them. CDR3 length: 14 amino acids. CDR3 bases: TGTGCCAGCAGCCGACGGATTTCCACAGATACGCAGTATTTT. This encodes CASSRRISTDTQYF.